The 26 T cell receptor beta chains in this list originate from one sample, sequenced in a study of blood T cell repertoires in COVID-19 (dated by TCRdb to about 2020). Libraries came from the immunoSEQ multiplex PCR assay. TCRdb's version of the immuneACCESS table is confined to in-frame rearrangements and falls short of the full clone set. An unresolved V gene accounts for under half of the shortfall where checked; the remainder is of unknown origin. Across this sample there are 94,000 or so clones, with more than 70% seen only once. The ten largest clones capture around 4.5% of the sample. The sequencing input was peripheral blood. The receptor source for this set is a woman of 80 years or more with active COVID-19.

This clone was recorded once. The CDR3 DNA follows: TGTGCCAGCTCACCAACTGCTTCTCCCTACGAGCAGTACTTC. This codes for CASSPTASPYEQYF. The chain employs TRBV18 and TRBJ2-7; no reliable D call. The CDR3 has 14 residues. V was pared by 2 bases and J by 2 bases, with 10 bases between. The germline V gene encodes CDR1 KGHSH and CDR2 LQKENI.

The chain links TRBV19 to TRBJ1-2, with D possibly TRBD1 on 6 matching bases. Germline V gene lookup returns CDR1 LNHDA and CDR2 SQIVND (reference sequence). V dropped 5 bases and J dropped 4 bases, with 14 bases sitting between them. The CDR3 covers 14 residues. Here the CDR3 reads CASSAGQLRYGYTF. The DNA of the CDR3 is TGTGCCAGTAGTGCCGGACAGCTGCGCTATGGCTACACCTTC.

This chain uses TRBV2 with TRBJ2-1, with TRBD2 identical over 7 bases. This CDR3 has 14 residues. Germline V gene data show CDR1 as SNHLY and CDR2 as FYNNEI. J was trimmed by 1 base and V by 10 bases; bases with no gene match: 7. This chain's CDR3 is CATALARSYNEQFF. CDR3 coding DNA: TGTGCCACCGCACTAGCGAGGTCCTACAATGAGCAGTTCTTC.

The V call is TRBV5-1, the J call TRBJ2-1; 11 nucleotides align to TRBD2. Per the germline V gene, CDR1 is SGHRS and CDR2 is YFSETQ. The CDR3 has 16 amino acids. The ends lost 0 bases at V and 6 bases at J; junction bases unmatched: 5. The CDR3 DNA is TGCGCCAGCAGCTTGGACCCAACTAGCGGGAGCAATGAGCAGTTCTTC. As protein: CASSLDPTSGSNEQFF.

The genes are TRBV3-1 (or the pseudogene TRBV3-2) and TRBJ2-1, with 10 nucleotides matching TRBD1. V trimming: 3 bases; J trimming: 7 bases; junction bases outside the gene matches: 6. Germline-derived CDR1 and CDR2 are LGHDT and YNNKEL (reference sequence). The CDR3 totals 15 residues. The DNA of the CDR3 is TGTGCCAGCAGCCATACGGACAGGGGGTATAATGAGCAGTTCTTC. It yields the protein CASSHTDRGYNEQFF.

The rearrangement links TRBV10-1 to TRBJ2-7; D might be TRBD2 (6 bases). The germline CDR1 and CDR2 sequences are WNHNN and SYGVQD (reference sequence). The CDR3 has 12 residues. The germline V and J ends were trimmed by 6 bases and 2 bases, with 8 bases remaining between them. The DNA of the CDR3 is TGCGCCAGCAGGGACTATCCCTACGAGCAGTACTTC. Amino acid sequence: CASRDYPYEQYF.

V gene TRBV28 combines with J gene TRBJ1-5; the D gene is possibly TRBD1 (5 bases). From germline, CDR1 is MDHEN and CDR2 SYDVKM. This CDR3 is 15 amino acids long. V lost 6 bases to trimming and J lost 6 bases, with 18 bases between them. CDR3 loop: CASRPPLGVGQPQHF. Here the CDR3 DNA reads TGTGCCAGCAGACCTCCCCTAGGGGTAGGTCAGCCCCAGCATTTT.

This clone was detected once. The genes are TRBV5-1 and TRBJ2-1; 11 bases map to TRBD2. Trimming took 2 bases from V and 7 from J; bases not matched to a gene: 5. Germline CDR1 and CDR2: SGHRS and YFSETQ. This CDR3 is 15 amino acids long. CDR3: CASSFRLAGSNEQFF. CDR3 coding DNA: TGCGCCAGCAGCTTCCGACTAGCGGGATCAAATGAGCAGTTCTTC.

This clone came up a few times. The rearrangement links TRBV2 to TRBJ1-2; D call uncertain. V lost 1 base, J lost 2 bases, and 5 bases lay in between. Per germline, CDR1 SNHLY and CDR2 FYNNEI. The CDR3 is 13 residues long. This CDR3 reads CASSEGRNYGYTF. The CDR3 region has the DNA TGTGCCAGCAGTGAAGGGAGAAACTATGGCTACACCTTC. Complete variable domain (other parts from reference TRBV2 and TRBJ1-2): EPEVTQTPSHQVTQMGQEVILRCVPISNHLYFYWYRQILGQKVEFLVSFYNNEISEKSEIFDDQFSVERPDGSNFTLKIRSTKLEDSAMYFCASSEGRNYGYTFGSGTRLTVV.

The CDR3 DNA reads TGTGCCTGGAGGCGCGGCTATACGCAGTATTTT. Protein sequence: CAWRRGYTQYF. V gene TRBV30 combines with J gene TRBJ2-3; D unclear. This CDR3 comprises 11 residues. Trimming removed 3 bases from V and 7 bases from J, with 8 bases in between. From germline, CDR1 is GTSNPN and CDR2 SVGIG (reference sequence).

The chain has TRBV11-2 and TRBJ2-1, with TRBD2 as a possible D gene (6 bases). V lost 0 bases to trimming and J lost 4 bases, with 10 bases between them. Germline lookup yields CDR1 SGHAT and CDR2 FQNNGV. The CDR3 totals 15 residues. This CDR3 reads CASSLDTSSYNEQFF. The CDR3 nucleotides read TGTGCCAGCAGCTTAGATACTAGCTCTTACAATGAGCAGTTCTTC.

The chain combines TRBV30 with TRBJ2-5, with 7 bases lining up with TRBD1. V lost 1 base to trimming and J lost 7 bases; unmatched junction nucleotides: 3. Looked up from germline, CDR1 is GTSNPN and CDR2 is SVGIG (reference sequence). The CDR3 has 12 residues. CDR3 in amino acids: CAWSGQGVTQYF. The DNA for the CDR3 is TGTGCCTGGAGTGGACAGGGAGTGACCCAGTACTTC.

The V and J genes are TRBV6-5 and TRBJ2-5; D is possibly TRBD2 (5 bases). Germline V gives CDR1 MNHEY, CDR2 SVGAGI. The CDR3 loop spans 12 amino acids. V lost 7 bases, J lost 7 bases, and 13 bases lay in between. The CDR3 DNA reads TGTGCCAGCAACCTCCCCAGCGGGACCCAGTACTTC. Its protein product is CASNLPSGTQYF.

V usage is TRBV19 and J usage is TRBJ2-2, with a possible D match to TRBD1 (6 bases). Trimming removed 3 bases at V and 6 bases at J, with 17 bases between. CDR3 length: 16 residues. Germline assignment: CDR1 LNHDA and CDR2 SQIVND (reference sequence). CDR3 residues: CASSIQGRTLAGELFF. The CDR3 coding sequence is TGTGCCAGTAGTATTCAGGGGCGAACCTTAGCCGGGGAGCTGTTTTTT. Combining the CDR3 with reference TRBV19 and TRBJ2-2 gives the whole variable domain DGGITQSPKYLFRKEGQNVTLSCEQNLNHDAMYWYRQDPGQGLRLIYYSQIVNDFQKGDIAEGYSVSREKKESFPLTVTSAQKNPTAFYLCASSIQGRTLAGELFFGEGSRLTVL.

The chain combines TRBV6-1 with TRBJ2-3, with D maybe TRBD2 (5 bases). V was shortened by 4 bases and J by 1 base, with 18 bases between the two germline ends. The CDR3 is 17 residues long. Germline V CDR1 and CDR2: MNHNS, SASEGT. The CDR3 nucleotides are TGTGCCAGCAGTGGCGGGTGGGGAGATTTTGGCACAGATACGCAGTATTTT. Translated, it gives CASSGGWGDFGTDTQYF.

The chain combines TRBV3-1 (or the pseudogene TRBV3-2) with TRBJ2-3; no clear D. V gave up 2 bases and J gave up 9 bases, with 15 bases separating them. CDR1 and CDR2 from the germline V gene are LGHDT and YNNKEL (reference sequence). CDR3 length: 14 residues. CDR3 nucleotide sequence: TGTGCCAGCAGCCAAATGCAGACGACGCGGACGCAGTATTTT. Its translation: CASSQMQTTRTQYF.

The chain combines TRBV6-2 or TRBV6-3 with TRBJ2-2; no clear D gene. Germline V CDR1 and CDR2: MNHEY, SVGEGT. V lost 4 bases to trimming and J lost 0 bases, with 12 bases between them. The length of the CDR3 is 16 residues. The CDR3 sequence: CASSSPAGSNTGELFF. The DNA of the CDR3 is TGTGCCAGCAGTTCCCCCGCTGGCTCGAACACCGGGGAGCTGTTTTTT.

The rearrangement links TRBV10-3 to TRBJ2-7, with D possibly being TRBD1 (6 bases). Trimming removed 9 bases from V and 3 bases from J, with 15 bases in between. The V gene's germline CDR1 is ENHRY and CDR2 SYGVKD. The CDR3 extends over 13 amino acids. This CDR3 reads CAILEQGNYEQYF. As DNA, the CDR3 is TGTGCCATTTTGGAGCAGGGGAACTACGAGCAGTACTTC.

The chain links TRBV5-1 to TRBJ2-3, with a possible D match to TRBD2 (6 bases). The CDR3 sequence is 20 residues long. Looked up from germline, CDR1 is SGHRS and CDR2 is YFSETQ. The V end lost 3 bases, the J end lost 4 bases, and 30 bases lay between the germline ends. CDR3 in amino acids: CASSSPGKNVLARWADTQYF. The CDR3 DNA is TGCGCCAGCAGCTCCCCGGGGAAGAACGTGCTAGCGAGGTGGGCAGATACGCAGTATTTT.

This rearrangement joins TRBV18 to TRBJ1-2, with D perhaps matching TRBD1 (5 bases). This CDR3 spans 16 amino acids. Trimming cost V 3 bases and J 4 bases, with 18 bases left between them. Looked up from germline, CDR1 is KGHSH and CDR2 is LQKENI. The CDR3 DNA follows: TGTGCCAGCTCACCTTCACCCCTTTTGGGGGGCTATGGCTACACCTTC. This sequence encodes CASSPSPLLGGYGYTF.

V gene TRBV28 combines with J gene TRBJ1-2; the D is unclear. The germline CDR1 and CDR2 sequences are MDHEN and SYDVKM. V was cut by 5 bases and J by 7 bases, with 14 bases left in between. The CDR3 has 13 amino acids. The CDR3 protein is CASSRAGIGGYTF. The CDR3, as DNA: TGTGCCAGCAGTAGGGCGGGGATAGGTGGCTACACCTTC.

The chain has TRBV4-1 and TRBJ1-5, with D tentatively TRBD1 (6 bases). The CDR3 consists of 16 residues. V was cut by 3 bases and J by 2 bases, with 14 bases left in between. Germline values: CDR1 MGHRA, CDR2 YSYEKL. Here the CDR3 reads CASSQGTGYGNQPQHF. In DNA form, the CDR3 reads TGCGCCAGCAGCCAGGGAACAGGGTACGGCAATCAGCCCCAGCATTTT.

The CDR3: CASSDSGGGTDTQYF. Here the CDR3 DNA reads TGTGCCAGCAGTGACAGCGGAGGAGGGACAGATACGCAGTATTTT. The rearrangement uses TRBV6-1 and TRBJ2-3, with D perhaps matching TRBD2 (6 bases). Germline-derived CDR1 and CDR2 are MNHNS and SASEGT. V gave up 3 bases and J gave up 3 bases, with 13 bases separating them. The CDR3 has 15 residues.

Written as DNA, the CDR3 is TGTGCCAGCTCACCAGGACTAGCGGGAAGCACAGATACGCAGTATTTT. Residues: CASSPGLAGSTDTQYF. The V call is TRBV18, the J call TRBJ2-3; 12 nucleotides match TRBD2. The V gene's germline CDR1 is KGHSH and CDR2 LQKENI. The CDR3 contains 16 residues. V gave up 2 bases and J gave up 0 bases; unmatched junction bases: 0.

DNA of the CDR3: TGTGCCATCAGCCCGGCGACAGGCGTCACAGATACGCAGTATTTT. Protein product: CAISPATGVTDTQYF. V and J are TRBV10-3 and TRBJ2-3; D may be TRBD1 (6 bases). V gave up 6 bases and J gave up 2 bases, with 15 bases separating them. Per germline, CDR1 ENHRY and CDR2 SYGVKD. The CDR3 is 15 amino acids.

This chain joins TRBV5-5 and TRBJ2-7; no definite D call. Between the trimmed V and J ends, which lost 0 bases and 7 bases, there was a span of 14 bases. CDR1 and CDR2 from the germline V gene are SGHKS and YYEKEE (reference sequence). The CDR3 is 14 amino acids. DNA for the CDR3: TGTGCCAGCAGCTTGGAGGCCTCGGCTAGAGAGCAGTACTTC. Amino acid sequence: CASSLEASAREQYF.